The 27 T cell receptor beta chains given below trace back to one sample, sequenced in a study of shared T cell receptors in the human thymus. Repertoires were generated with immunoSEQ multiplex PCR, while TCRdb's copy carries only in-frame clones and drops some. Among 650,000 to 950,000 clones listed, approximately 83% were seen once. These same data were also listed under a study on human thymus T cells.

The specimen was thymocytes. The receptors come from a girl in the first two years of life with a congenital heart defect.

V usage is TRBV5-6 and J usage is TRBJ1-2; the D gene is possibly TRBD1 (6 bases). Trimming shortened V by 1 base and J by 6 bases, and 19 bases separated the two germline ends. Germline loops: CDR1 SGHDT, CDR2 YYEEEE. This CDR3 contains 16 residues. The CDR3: CASSLSPSGAFDGYTF. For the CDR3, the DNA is TGTGCCAGCAGCTTGAGCCCTTCAGGGGCATTCGATGGCTACACCTTC.

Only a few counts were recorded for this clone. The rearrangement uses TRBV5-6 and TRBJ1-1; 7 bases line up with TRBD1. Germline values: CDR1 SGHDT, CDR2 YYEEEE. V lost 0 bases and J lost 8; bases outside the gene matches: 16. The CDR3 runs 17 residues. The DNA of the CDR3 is TGTGCCAGCAGCTTGGTCCCCCGGTACAGGGGCCGGGGAGAAGCTTTCTTT. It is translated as CASSLVPRYRGRGEAFF.

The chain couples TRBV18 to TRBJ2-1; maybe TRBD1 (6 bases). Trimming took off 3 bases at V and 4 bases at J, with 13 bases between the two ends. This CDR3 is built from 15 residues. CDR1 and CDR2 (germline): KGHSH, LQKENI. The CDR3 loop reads CASSPGTRKYNEQFF. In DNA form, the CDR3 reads TGTGCCAGCTCACCCGGGACACGAAAATACAATGAGCAGTTCTTC.

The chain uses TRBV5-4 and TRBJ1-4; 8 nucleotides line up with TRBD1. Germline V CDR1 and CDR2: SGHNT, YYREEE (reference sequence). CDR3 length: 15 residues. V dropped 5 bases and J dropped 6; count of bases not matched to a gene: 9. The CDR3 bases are TGTGCCAGCAGTTATCAGGGGGCCGAGGATGAAAAACTGTTTTTT. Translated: CASSYQGAEDEKLFF. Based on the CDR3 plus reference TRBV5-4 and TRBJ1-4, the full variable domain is ETGVTQSPTHLIKTRGQQVTLRCSSQSGHNTVSWYQQALGQGPQFIFQYYREEENGRGNFPPRFSGLQFPNYSSELNVNALELDDSALYLCASSYQGAEDEKLFFGSGTQLSVL.

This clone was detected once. The CDR3 here is CASSRGLGVYSPLHF. The CDR3 coding sequence is TGTGCCAGCAGTAGGGGGCTAGGGGTCTATTCACCCCTCCACTTT. The chain combines TRBV7-2 with TRBJ1-6; TRBD1 aligns across 7 bases. J lost 8 bases, V lost 6 bases, and 10 bases had no gene match. There are 15 residues in the CDR3. Germline V gene sequence: CDR1 SGHTA, CDR2 FQGNSA.

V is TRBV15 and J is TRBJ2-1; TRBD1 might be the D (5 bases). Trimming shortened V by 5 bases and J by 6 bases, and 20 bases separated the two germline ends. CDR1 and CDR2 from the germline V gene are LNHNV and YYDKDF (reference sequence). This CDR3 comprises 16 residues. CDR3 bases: TGTGCCACCAGCTCAACCGTTGGACAAGAGTCCAATGAGCAGTTCTTC. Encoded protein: CATSSTVGQESNEQFF.

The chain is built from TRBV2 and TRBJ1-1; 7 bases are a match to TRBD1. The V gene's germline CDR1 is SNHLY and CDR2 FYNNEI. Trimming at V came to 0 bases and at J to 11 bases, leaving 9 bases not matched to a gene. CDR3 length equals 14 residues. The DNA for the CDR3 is TGTGCCAGCAGTGAAGCGAGACAGGGAGTGAGGGCTTTCTTT. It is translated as CASSEARQGVRAFF.

The CDR3 protein is CASSVGGPTSGGPNEQFF. Here the CDR3 DNA reads TGTGCCAGCAGCGTAGGAGGGCCGACTAGCGGGGGCCCCAATGAGCAGTTCTTC. The rearrangement links TRBV9 to TRBJ2-1, with 12 bases lining up with TRBD2. This CDR3 comprises 18 residues. The V gene's germline CDR1 is SGDLS and CDR2 YYNGEE. Losses at the gene ends were 0 bases for V and 6 bases for J; bases not matched to a gene: 10. Filled out from reference TRBV9 and TRBJ2-1, the complete variable domain reads DSGVTQTPKHLITATGQRVTLRCSPRSGDLSVYWYQQSLDQGLQFLIQYYNGEERAKGNILERFSAQQFPDLHSELNLSSLELGDSALYFCASSVGGPTSGGPNEQFFGPGTRLTVL.

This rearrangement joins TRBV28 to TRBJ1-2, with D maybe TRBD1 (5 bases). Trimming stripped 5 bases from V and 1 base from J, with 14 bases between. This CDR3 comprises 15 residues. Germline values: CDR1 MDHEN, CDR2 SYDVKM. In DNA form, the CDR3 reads TGTGCCAGCAGTCCCGGCGGGGCCCATAACTATGGCTACACCTTC. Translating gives CASSPGGAHNYGYTF.

The CDR3 nucleotides are TGCAGCGTTGATTCGGGCGAGCAGTACTTC. Translated: CSVDSGEQYF. The chain uses TRBV29-1 and TRBJ2-7, with no clear D. The V gene's germline CDR1 is SQVTM and CDR2 ANQGSEA. The CDR3 length is 10 residues. Trimming took 3 bases from V and 6 from J, leaving 6 bases between them.

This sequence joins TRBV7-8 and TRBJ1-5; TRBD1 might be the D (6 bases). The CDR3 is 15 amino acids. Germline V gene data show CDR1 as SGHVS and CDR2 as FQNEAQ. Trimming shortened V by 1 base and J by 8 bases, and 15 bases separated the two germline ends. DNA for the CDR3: TGTGCCAGCAGCTTAGACAGGGAGGGTAGGGAGCCCCAGCATTTT. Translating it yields CASSLDREGREPQHF.

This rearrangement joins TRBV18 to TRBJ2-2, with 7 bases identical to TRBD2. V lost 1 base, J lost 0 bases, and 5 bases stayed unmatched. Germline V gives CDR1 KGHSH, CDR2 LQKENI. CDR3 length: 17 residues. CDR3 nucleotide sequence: TGTGCCAGCTCACCACGGGAGGGAAGGGCGAACACCGGGGAGCTGTTTTTT. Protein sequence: CASSPREGRANTGELFF.

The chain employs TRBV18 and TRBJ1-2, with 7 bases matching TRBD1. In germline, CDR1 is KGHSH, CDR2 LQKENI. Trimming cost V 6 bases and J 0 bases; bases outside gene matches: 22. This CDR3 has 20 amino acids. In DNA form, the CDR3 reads TGTGCCAGCTCTCAACACTCGGATCCGGGACAGCCAAAATCTAACTATGGCTACACCTTC. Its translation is CASSQHSDPGQPKSNYGYTF.

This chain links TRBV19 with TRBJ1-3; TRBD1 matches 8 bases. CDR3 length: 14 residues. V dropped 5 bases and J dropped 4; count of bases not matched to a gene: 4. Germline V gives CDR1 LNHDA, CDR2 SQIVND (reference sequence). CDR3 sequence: CASSLRGPGNTIYF. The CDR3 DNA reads TGTGCCAGTAGTCTCAGGGGGCCAGGAAACACCATATATTTT.

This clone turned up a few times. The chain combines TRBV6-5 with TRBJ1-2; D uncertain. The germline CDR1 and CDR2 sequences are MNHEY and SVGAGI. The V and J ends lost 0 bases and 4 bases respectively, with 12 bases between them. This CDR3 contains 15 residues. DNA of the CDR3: TGTGCCAGCAGTTACTCGCCCCACAGCCGCTATGGCTACACCTTC. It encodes CASSYSPHSRYGYTF.

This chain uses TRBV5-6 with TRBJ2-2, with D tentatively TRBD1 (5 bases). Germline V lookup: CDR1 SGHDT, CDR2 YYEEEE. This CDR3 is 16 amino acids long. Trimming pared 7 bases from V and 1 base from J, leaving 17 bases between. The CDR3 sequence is CASCPQGYRNTGELFF. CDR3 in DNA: TGTGCCAGCTGCCCCCAGGGTTATAGGAACACCGGGGAGCTGTTTTTT.

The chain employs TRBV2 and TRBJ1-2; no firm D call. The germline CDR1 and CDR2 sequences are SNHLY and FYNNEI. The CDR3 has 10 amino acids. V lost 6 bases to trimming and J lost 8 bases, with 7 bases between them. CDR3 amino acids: CASSARGYTF. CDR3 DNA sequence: TGTGCCAGCAGCGCGAGGGGCTACACCTTC.

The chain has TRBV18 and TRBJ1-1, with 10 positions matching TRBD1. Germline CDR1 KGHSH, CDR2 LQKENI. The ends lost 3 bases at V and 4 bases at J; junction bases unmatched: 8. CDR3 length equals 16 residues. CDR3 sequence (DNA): TGTGCCAGCTCACCCTGGACAGGGACAGGGGTCACTGAAGCTTTCTTT. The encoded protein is CASSPWTGTGVTEAFF.

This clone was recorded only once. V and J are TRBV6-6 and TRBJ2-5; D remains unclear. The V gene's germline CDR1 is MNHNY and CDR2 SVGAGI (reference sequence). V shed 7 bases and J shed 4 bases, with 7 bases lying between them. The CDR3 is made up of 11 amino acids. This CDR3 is CASTPGETQYF. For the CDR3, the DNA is TGTGCCAGCACCCCGGGAGAGACCCAGTACTTC.

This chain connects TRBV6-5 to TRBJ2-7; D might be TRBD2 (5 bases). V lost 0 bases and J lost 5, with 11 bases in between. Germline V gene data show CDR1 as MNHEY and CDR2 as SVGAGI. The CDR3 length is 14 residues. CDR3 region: CASSYSLGSDEQYF. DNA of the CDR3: TGTGCCAGCAGTTACTCGCTAGGGAGCGACGAGCAGTACTTC.

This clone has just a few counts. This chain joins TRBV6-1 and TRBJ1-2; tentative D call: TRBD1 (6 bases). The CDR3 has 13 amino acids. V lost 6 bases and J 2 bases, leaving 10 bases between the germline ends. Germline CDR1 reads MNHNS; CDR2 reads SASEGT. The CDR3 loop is CASRKDRNYGYTF. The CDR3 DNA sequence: TGTGCCAGCAGGAAGGACAGAAACTATGGCTACACCTTC.

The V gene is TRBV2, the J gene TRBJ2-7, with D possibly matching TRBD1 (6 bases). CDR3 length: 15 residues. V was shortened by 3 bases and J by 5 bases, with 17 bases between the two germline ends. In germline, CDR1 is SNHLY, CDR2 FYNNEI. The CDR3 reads CASSDPGQFMDEQYF. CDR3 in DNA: TGTGCCAGCAGTGACCCGGGACAATTTATGGACGAGCAGTACTTC. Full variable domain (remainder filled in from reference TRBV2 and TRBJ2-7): EPEVTQTPSHQVTQMGQEVILRCVPISNHLYFYWYRQILGQKVEFLVSFYNNEISEKSEIFDDQFSVERPDGSNFTLKIRSTKLEDSAMYFCASSDPGQFMDEQYFGPGTRLTVT.

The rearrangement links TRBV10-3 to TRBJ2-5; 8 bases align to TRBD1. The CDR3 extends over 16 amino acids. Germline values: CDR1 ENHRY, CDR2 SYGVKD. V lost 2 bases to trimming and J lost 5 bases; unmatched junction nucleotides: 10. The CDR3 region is CAISEDTDRGDETQYF. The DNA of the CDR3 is TGTGCCATCAGTGAGGATACCGACAGGGGCGATGAGACCCAGTACTTC.

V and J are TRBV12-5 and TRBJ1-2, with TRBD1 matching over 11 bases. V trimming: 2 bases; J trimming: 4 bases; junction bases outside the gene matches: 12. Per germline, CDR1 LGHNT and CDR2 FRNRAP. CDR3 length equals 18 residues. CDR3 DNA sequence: TGTGCTAGTGGTTTGAGAGGTCCGGGACAGGGGGATTTCTATGGCTACACCTTC. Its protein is CASGLRGPGQGDFYGYTF.

Written as DNA, the CDR3 is TGTGCCAGCAGTCCCCAGGACAGTTTGGGCGGCTACACCTTC. Translation: CASSPQDSLGGYTF. This chain joins TRBV28 and TRBJ1-2; D is possibly TRBD1 (6 bases). The germline V and J ends were trimmed by 5 bases and 8 bases, with 18 bases remaining between them. This CDR3 region has 14 residues. Germline assignment: CDR1 MDHEN and CDR2 SYDVKM.

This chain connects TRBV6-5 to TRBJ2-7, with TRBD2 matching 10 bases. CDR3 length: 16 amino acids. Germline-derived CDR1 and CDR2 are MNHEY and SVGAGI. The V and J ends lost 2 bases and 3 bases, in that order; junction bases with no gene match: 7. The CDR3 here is CASSYERGGLDYEQYF. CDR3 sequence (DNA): TGTGCCAGCAGTTACGAGCGGGGGGGCCTAGACTACGAGCAGTACTTC.

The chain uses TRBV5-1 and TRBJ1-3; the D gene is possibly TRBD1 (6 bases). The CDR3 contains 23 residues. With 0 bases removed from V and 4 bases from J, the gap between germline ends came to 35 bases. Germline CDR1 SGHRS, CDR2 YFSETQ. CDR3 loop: CASSLAPGPSGATGQRRGNTIYF. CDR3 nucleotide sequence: TGCGCCAGCAGCTTGGCCCCAGGCCCTAGTGGAGCCACAGGACAGCGCCGAGGAAACACCATATATTTT.